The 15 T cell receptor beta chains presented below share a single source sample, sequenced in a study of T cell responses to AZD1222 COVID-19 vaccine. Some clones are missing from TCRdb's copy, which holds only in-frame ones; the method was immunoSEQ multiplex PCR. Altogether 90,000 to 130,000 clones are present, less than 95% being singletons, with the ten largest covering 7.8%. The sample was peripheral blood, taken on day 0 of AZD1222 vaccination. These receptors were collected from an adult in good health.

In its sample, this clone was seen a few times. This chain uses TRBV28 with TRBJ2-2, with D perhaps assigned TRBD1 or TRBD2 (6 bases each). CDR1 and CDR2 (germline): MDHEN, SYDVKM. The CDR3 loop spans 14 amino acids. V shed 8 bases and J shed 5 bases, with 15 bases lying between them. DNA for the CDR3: TGTGCCAGCCGGAGGGGGGAAATAACCGGGGAGCTGTTTTTT. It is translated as CASRRGEITGELFF.

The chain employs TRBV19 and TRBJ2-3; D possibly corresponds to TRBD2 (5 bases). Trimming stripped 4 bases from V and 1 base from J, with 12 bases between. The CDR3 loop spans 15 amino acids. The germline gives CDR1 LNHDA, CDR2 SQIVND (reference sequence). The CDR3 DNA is TGTGCCAGTAGTACACGCACGAGGGGCACAGATACGCAGTATTTT. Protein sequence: CASSTRTRGTDTQYF.

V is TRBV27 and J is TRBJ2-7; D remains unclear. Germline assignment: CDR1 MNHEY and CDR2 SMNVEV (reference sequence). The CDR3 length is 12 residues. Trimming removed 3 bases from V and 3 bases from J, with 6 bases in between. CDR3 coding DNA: TGTGCCAGCAGTTTGAACGGCTACGAGCAGTACTTC. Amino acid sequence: CASSLNGYEQYF.

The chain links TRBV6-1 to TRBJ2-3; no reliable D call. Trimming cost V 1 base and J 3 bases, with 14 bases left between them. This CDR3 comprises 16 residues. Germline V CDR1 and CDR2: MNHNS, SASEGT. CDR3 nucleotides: TGTGCCAGCAGTGAAGGGAAGGTGGCCAGGACAGATACGCAGTATTTT. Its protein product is CASSEGKVARTDTQYF.

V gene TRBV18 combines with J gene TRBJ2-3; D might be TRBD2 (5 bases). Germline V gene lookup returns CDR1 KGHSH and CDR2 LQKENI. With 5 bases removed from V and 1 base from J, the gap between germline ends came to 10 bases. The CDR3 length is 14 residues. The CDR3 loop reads CASSGLKGTDTQYF. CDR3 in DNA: TGTGCCAGCTCAGGACTTAAGGGCACAGATACGCAGTATTTT.

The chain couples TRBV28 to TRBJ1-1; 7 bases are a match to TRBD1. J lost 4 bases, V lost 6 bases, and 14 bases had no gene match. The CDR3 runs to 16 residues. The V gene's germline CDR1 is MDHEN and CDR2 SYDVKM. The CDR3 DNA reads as TGTGCCAGCAGCCCCAGGGGGGGAGGGGCGGGCACTGAAGCTTTCTTT. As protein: CASSPRGGGAGTEAFF.

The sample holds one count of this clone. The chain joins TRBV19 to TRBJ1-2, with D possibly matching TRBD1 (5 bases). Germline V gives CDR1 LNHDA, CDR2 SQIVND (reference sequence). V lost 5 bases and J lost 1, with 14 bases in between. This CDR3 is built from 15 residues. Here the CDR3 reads CASSPGRRVNYGYTF. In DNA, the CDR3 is TGTGCCAGTAGTCCCGGGCGCAGGGTTAACTATGGCTACACCTTC.

The CDR3 region is CASSEGTGGFGYGYTF. CDR3 bases: TGTGCCAGCAGCGAGGGGACAGGGGGCTTTGGCTATGGCTACACCTTC. V and J are TRBV11-2 and TRBJ1-2; 12 bases agree with TRBD1. The length of the CDR3 is 16 residues. CDR1 and CDR2 from the germline V gene are SGHAT and FQNNGV. The junction had 8 bases not matched to a gene; V was cut back by 5 bases and J by 4 bases.

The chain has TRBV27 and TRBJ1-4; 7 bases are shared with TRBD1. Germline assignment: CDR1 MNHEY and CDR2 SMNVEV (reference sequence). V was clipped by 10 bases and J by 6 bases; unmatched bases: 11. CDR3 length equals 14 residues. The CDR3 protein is CATDCWTGDEKLFF. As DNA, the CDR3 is TGTGCCACCGATTGTTGGACAGGAGATGAAAAACTGTTTTTT.

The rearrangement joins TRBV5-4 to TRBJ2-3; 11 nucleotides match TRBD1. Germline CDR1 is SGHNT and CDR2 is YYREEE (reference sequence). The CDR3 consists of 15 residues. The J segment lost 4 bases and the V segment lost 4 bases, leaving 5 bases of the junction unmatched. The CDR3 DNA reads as TGTGCCAGCAGCCGGGACAGGGGGACGTCAGATACGCAGTATTTT. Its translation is CASSRDRGTSDTQYF.

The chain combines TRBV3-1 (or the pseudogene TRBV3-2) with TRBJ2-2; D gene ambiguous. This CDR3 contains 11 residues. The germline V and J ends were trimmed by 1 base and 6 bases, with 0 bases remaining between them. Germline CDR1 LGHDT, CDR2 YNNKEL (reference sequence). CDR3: CASSQAGELFF. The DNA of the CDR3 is TGTGCCAGCAGCCAAGCCGGGGAGCTGTTTTTT.

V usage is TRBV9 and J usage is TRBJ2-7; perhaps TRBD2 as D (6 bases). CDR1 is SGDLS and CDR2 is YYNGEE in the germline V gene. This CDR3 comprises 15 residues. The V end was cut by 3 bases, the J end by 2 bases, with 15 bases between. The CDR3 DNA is TGTGCCAGCAGCGCTTCCGGGACTGGTCCCTACGAGCAGTACTTC. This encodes CASSASGTGPYEQYF.

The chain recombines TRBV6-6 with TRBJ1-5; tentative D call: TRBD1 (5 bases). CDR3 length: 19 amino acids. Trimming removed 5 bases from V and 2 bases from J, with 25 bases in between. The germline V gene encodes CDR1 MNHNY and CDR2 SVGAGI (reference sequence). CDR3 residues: CASSPYGQGGGRGNQPQHF. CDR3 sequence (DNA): TGTGCCAGCAGTCCCTACGGTCAGGGTGGGGGTCGGGGCAATCAGCCCCAGCATTTT.

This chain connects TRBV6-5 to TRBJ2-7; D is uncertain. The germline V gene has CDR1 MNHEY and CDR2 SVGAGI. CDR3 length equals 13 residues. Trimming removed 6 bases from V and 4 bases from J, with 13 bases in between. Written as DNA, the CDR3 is TGTGCCAGCAGGGTTGATCTTCGGTACGAGCAGTACTTC. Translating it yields CASRVDLRYEQYF.

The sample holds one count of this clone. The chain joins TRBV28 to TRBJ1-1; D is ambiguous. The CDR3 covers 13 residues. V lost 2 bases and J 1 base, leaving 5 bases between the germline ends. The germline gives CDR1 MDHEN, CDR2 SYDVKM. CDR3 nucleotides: TGTGCCAGCAGTTTACACAGGAACACTGAAGCTTTCTTT. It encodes CASSLHRNTEAFF.